This T cell receptor beta chain was recorded in a study of blood T cell repertoires in COVID-19. Whole-study context: Both acute and convalescent COVID-19 samples were obtained from the United States, Italy and Spain. From T cells, B-cell-depleted T cells, or PBMCs came the material, which was cDNA or gDNA.

With 0 bases removed from V and 1 base from J, the gap between germline ends came to 8 bases. Germline V CDR1 and CDR2: SGHRS, YFSETQ. The CDR3 contains 15 residues. This clone has at least ten counts. Under the authors' procedure: Amplification from reference gene primers served as the basis for estimated nucleated cell counts. Data came from immunoSEQ multiplex PCR; TCRdb stores just in-frame clones and leaves some out. D and trimming were read from the DNA, whereas the V and J calls and clone size are those reported in that table. The top ten clones hold 7.8% of a sample with fewer than 350,000 clones, around 87% of them seen once.

V and J are TRBV5-1 and TRBJ2-1; D is possibly TRBD1 (5 bases). The receptor was derived from a woman aged 45-65 years who had recovered from COVID-19. Sequencing was done on a sample of peripheral blood. The CDR3 DNA reads as TGCGCCAGCAGCTTGGTTGGGGCTTCCTACAATGAGCAGTTCTTC. It yields the protein CASSLVGASYNEQFF. Together with reference TRBV5-1 and TRBJ2-1, the CDR3 gives the full variable domain: KAGVTQTPRYLIKTRGQQVTLSCSPISGHRSVSWYQQTPGQGLQFLFEYFSETQRNKGNFPGRFSGRQFSNSRSEMNVSTLELGDSALYLCASSLVGASYNEQFFGPGTRLTVL.